The next 23 T cell receptor beta chains were all read from a single sample in a study of beta chain features in type 1 diabetes. The entirety of the isolated RNA underwent reverse transcription, so expressed TCRB transcripts were sequenced. This table comes from immunoSEQ multiplex PCR, and its TCRdb copy is limited to in-frame clones, with some not included. The table lists a few hundred thousand clones, over 9.5% of them singletons. No cognate antigen is known for these TCRs. Points from the study as a whole: There was a moderate but significant shortening of TCRB CDR3s in all four CD4+ subsets of Type 1 diabetes patients.

The specimen was naive CD4+ T cells from blood. Receptors were obtained from a woman aged 18-29 years with type 1 diabetes.

This clone turned up a few times. The genes are TRBV11-2 and TRBJ1-2; D unclear. Per germline, CDR1 SGHAT and CDR2 FQNNGV. This CDR3 is 15 amino acids long. V was cut by 5 bases and J by 4 bases, with 17 bases left in between. The CDR3: CASSPEGLWAYGYTF. In nucleotides, the CDR3 is TGTGCCAGCAGCCCGGAAGGACTCTGGGCCTATGGCTACACCTTC. Full variable domain (remainder filled in from reference TRBV11-2 and TRBJ1-2): EAGVAQSPRYKIIEKRQSVAFWCNPISGHATLYWYQQILGQGPKLLIQFQNNGVVDDSQLPKDRFSAERLKGVDSTLKIQPAKLEDSAVYLCASSPEGLWAYGYTFGSGTRLTVV.

This clone was observed a few times. The chain links TRBV5-4 to TRBJ2-5; D remains unclear. The CDR3 consists of 14 residues. With 1 base removed from V and 2 bases from J, the gap between germline ends came to 9 bases. Germline loops: CDR1 SGHNT, CDR2 YYREEE (reference sequence). The CDR3 DNA reads TGTGCCAGCAGCTTGCGAAACAGACAAGAGACCCAGTACTTC. Amino acid sequence: CASSLRNRQETQYF.

This clone was counted only a few times. CDR3 bases: TGTGCCAGCAGTAACCGGGGGAACACCGGGGAGCTGTTTTTT. This encodes CASSNRGNTGELFF. The chain links TRBV2 to TRBJ2-2, with D possibly matching TRBD2 (5 bases). With 5 bases removed from V and 1 base from J, the gap between germline ends came to 8 bases. The V gene's germline CDR1 is SNHLY and CDR2 FYNNEI. This CDR3 has 14 residues.

The V call is TRBV9, the J call TRBJ2-6; D gene uncertain. This CDR3 contains 15 residues. From germline, CDR1 is SGDLS and CDR2 YYNGEE. V was trimmed by 1 base and J by 0 bases, leaving 5 bases between them. CDR3 amino acids: CASSVLGSGANVLTF. CDR3 DNA sequence: TGTGCCAGCAGCGTACTCGGCTCTGGGGCCAACGTCCTGACTTTC.

The chain uses TRBV2 and TRBJ2-7; the match to TRBD2 covers 7 bases. The germline V gene encodes CDR1 SNHLY and CDR2 FYNNEI. The CDR3 runs to 14 residues. Germline trimming cut 6 bases from V and 2 bases from J; bases unmatched to any gene: 7. CDR3 sequence (DNA): TGTGCCAGCAGCCGGACTAGGCCAGCCTACGAGCAGTACTTC. This translates into CASSRTRPAYEQYF.

This clone has more than one count but fewer than ten. The chain couples TRBV7-9 to TRBJ2-5, with D uncertain. CDR3 length: 16 amino acids. The germline gives CDR1 SEHNR, CDR2 FQNEAQ (reference sequence). V was clipped by 4 bases and J by 2 bases, with 17 bases between them. Here the CDR3 reads CASSSARSNPQETQYF. CDR3 sequence (DNA): TGTGCCAGCAGCTCCGCTAGATCGAACCCGCAAGAGACCCAGTACTTC.

This clone was recorded a few times. The V call is TRBV14, the J call TRBJ2-4; D not resolved. Germline lookup yields CDR1 SGHDN and CDR2 FVKESK. V lost 5 bases and J lost 6, with 17 bases in between. CDR3 length: 15 amino acids. The CDR3 DNA follows: TGTGCCAGCAGCTACGGGTCCACCATAGGAAACATTCAGTACTTC. This codes for CASSYGSTIGNIQYF.

This clone occurred a few times. This CDR3 reads CASRLDITYEQYF. CDR3 bases: TGTGCCAGCAGATTGGACATTACCTACGAGCAGTACTTC. The chain has TRBV28 and TRBJ2-7; D perhaps matches TRBD1 (5 bases). V lost 6 bases, J lost 2 bases, and 11 bases lay in between. This CDR3 contains 13 residues. Per germline, CDR1 MDHEN and CDR2 SYDVKM.

The chain is built from TRBV4-3 and TRBJ2-4, with TRBD2 matching over 9 bases. This CDR3 spans 16 amino acids. Germline V gene sequence: CDR1 LGHNA, CDR2 YSLEER. The V gene end was trimmed by 1 base and the J gene end by 1 base; junction bases not matched to a gene: 2. CDR3 DNA: TGCGCCAGCAGCCAAGCGGCGGGAGGGGCCAAAAACATTCAGTACTTC. This translates into CASSQAAGGAKNIQYF.

This clone was observed a handful of times. The rearrangement uses TRBV10-3 and TRBJ1-2, with D possibly TRBD1 on 5 matching bases. V gave up 0 bases and J gave up 5 bases, with 16 bases separating them. CDR1 ENHRY and CDR2 SYGVKD come from the germline V gene. The CDR3 has 16 amino acids. This chain's CDR3 is CAISESTGSTLYGYTF. CDR3 nucleotides: TGTGCCATCAGTGAGTCTACAGGATCCACATTGTATGGCTACACCTTC.

The chain has TRBV29-1 and TRBJ1-1; 7 bases fit TRBD1. J gave up 7 bases and V 7 bases, and 12 bases lay outside the gene matches. Germline V gives CDR1 SQVTM, CDR2 ANQGSEA. The CDR3 is 13 amino acids. CDR3 loop: CSAKDTGTDEAFF. The CDR3 nucleotides read TGCAGCGCCAAGGATACCGGGACAGATGAAGCTTTCTTT. The full variable domain, its missing parts supplied by reference TRBV29-1 and TRBJ1-1, is SAVISQKPSRDICQRGTSLTIQCQVDSQVTMMFWYRQQPGQSLTLIATANQGSEATYESGFVIDKFPISRPNLTFSTLTVSNMSPEDSSIYLCSAKDTGTDEAFFGQGTRLTVV.

V usage is TRBV10-2 and J usage is TRBJ1-2, with 8 positions matching TRBD1. V lost 8 bases to trimming and J lost 4 bases; unmatched junction nucleotides: 6. CDR3 length equals 13 residues. Per the germline V gene, CDR1 is WSHSY and CDR2 is SAAADI. For the CDR3, the DNA is TGCGCCAGCGGTACCGGGACAGGCTATGGCTACACCTTC. This sequence encodes CASGTGTGYGYTF.

Only a few counts were recorded for this clone. The chain joins TRBV5-4 to TRBJ2-3; TRBD1 matches 9 bases. This CDR3 comprises 17 residues. Germline-derived CDR1 and CDR2 are SGHNT and YYREEE (reference sequence). Trimming took 4 bases from V and 2 from J; bases not matched to a gene: 11. The CDR3 bases are TGTGCCAGCAGCAGGCCCCTCGGACAGGGGACCACAGATACGCAGTATTTT. Encoded protein: CASSRPLGQGTTDTQYF.

V is TRBV5-1 and J is TRBJ2-3; TRBD1 might be the D (5 bases). V gave up 3 bases and J gave up 3 bases, with 8 bases separating them. Germline V gives CDR1 SGHRS, CDR2 YFSETQ. This CDR3 is built from 13 residues. CDR3 nucleotide sequence: TGCGCCAGCAGCTCCGCAGGGACAGATACGCAGTATTTT. This gives the protein CASSSAGTDTQYF.

The chain combines TRBV4-2 with TRBJ2-1; D gene ambiguous. This CDR3 comprises 16 residues. The V and J ends lost 1 base and 1 base respectively, with 11 bases between them. In germline, CDR1 is LGHNA, CDR2 YNFKEQ. The CDR3: CASSQGSQASYNEQFF. CDR3 bases: TGTGCCAGCAGCCAAGGGTCTCAGGCTTCCTACAATGAGCAGTTCTTC.

The chain uses TRBV5-1 and TRBJ2-5; D gene unclear. Germline CDR1 is SGHRS and CDR2 is YFSETQ. The V and J ends lost 0 bases and 3 bases respectively, with 9 bases between them. The CDR3 runs 14 residues. The CDR3 here is CASSLGPDKETQYF. CDR3 nucleotide sequence: TGCGCCAGCAGCTTGGGGCCAGATAAAGAGACCCAGTACTTC.

J is TRBJ1-2 and V is TRBV6-5; D uncertain. This CDR3 has 12 amino acids. Per germline, CDR1 MNHEY and CDR2 SVGAGI. V lost 4 bases to trimming and J lost 4 bases, with 7 bases between them. Here the CDR3 DNA reads TGTGCCAGCAGTTTATCGGTCTATGGCTACACCTTC. Amino acid sequence: CASSLSVYGYTF.

This rearrangement joins TRBV15 to TRBJ2-7; 7 nucleotides agree with TRBD2. CDR1 and CDR2 from the germline V gene are LNHNV and YYDKDF (reference sequence). V was pared by 6 bases and J by 3 bases, with 8 bases of the junction left unmatched. The CDR3 is 14 amino acids. The CDR3 spells CATSGPAGVYEQYF. CDR3 nucleotide sequence: TGTGCCACCAGTGGACCTGCGGGGGTCTACGAGCAGTACTTC.

The chain is built from TRBV27 and TRBJ2-5, with TRBD2 as a possible D gene (6 bases). CDR1 is MNHEY and CDR2 is SMNVEV in the germline V gene (reference sequence). V lost 3 bases, J lost 4 bases, and 18 bases lay in between. This CDR3 spans 16 amino acids. The CDR3 reads CASSLSWASVGETQYF. CDR3 DNA: TGTGCCAGCAGTTTGAGTTGGGCTAGCGTTGGAGAGACCCAGTACTTC.

The chain combines TRBV4-3 with TRBJ2-5; 7 positions match TRBD2. In germline, CDR1 is LGHNA, CDR2 YSLEER. The CDR3 consists of 16 residues. The trim removed 1 base at V and 5 bases at J, leaving 10 bases unmatched. The CDR3 here is CASSQGGGVRGETQYF. In nucleotides, the CDR3 is TGCGCCAGCAGCCAAGGGGGAGGGGTCCGCGGTGAGACCCAGTACTTC.

This clone occurred a few times. The chain combines TRBV5-1 with TRBJ1-2; 8 nucleotides agree with TRBD1. The germline gives CDR1 SGHRS, CDR2 YFSETQ. V gave up 4 bases and J gave up 4 bases; unmatched junction bases: 6. This CDR3 is 14 amino acids long. The CDR3 region has the DNA TGCGCCAGCAGCGACGGACAGGGTGGCTATGGCTACACCTTC. This sequence encodes CASSDGQGGYGYTF.

The chain combines TRBV30 with TRBJ1-4, with TRBD1 as a possible D gene (6 bases). Trimming removed 3 bases at V and 6 bases at J, with 14 bases between. The CDR3 extends over 14 amino acids. Germline values: CDR1 GTSNPN, CDR2 SVGIG (reference sequence). Here the CDR3 reads CAWRPGGADEKLFF. The CDR3 DNA follows: TGTGCCTGGAGACCGGGGGGCGCAGATGAAAAACTGTTTTTT. Full variable domain (rest looked up from reference TRBV30 and TRBJ1-4): SQTIHQWPATLVQPVGSPLSLECTVEGTSNPNLYWYRQAAGRGLQLLFYSVGIGQISSEVPQNLSASRPQDRQFILSSKKLLLSDSGFYLCAWRPGGADEKLFFGSGTQLSVL.

This clone was observed a few times. The chain employs TRBV25-1 and TRBJ1-2, with D uncertain. This CDR3 has 14 residues. CDR1 is MGHDK, CDR2 SYGVNS, per germline. V gave up 2 bases and J gave up 4 bases, with 11 bases separating them. CDR3 sequence reads: CASSERGWVYGYTF. CDR3 nucleotides: TGTGCCAGCAGTGAACGCGGGTGGGTCTATGGCTACACCTTC.